This T cell receptor (beta chain) is drawn from a study of cytomegalovirus exposure and HLA in healthy donors (dated by TCRdb to about 2017). Context from the whole study: An earlier analysis of roughly 630 of the donors reported 250 to 350 Gb of sequence data and 120 million or so unique TCR beta sequences from roughly 180 million T cells. An early release that covered some 640 HLA-typed donors contained approximately 320 gigabases of sequencing data and approximately 85 million unique TCR sequences. Among the roughly 390 genotyped donors, 75% to 90% belonged to the genetic ancestry cluster associated with self-reported Caucasian donors. The study aimed to test whether cataloging public T cell receptors could reveal signatures of past pathogen exposure. Using immunosequencing, the study profiled T cell repertoires from around 680 subjects and related those repertoires to cytomegalovirus serostatus. Besides the first cohort of roughly 640 subjects, a separate validation cohort made up of roughly 120 different subjects was used. High-throughput TCR immunosequencing, statistical association of individual TCRs with disease status, and machine learning were combined to predict cytomegalovirus infection status. To study patterns of TCR occurrence, a later analysis re-analyzed previously published TCR beta repertoires from around 700 donors and added high-resolution HLA genotyping. The later analysis used no new phenotypic data to find candidate immune exposures, relying instead on TCR beta sequences and their occurrence across donors. An earlier analysis of several hundred of the donors applied high-throughput TCR beta sequencing to assess whether each TCR beta V gene segment acted as functional or pseudogenic. Donor age, sex, ethnicity and CMV serostatus were compiled together with the repertoire data. A later genetic analysis took genome-wide SNP genotypes for about three fifths of the roughly 670 donors and used that subset as a discovery cohort. All discovery cohort repertoires had been generated on a single sequencing platform. HLA typing covered class I and class II loci at four-digit resolution. The number of typed donors differed by locus: about 620-640 for A, B, C, DRB1 and DQB1; approximately 520 for DQA1; around 580 for DPA1; and about 450 for DPB1. Roughly 5 DR-DQ haplotypes were handled as single units for association and clustering because linkage in the cohort was strong. Among a few hundred genotyped donors of the cohort, an average of about 240,000 unique TCR beta nucleotide sequences were sequenced per donor, roughly a sixth of them non-productive. Beyond this particular receptor, the publication reports: The authors suggested that the approach could potentially be generalized to other disease states and immunological phenotypes. The earlier analysis of fewer than 750 of the donors excluded roughly 16 rarely observed V segments, including chromosome 9 orphons, because counts were too low. A later analysis found that HLA-associated TCR beta chains were more clonally expanded and had lower generation probabilities than equally common non-associated chains. Most CMV-associated TCR beta chains appeared to be HLA-restricted in a later analysis, and the HLA associations seemed to be driven largely by CMV exposure. CMV serostatus was the only immune exposure information available for the cohort. A group of highly shared sequence variants was considered likely to be a technical artifact of the sequencing pipeline. A later analysis reported that several top co-occurrence clusters appeared linked to parvovirus B19, influenza, CMV and Epstein-Barr virus. A later analysis associated 16,951 TCR beta sequences with specific HLA alleles at a false discovery rate of 0.05. Compared with the approximately 670-donor mean, donors in an Asian-associated ancestry cluster had fewer N-insertions in productive TCRs, according to a later genetic analysis. In a later genetic analysis, a missense DCLRE1C variant was associated with V-gene and J-gene trimming of TCR beta chains, and the association was replicated in an independent cohort. Broadly in line with IMGT annotations, most TCR beta V segments showed up in productive rearrangements about 87% or about 30% of the time in an earlier analysis of around 600 of the donors. The study listed 150 to 200 TCR beta chains as associated with cytomegalovirus. When HLA alleles, especially DR and DQ, strongly co-occurred, attributing TCR associations to individual alleles was difficult. This cohort had only TCR beta chains sequenced, and the lack of alpha or paired-chain data limited which features could be detected. A further reported finding was that TCR beta sequences accurately predicted the HLA-A and HLA-B alleles for most subjects in the first cohort. In vitro tests confirmed that a few of the cytomegalovirus-associated TCR beta chains recognize cytomegalovirus antigens. In both the original and validation cohorts, the classifier was reported to diagnose cytomegalovirus status with high specificity and sensitivity. Because the 87-base-pair reads could not distinguish some IMGT-functional V segments, including TRBV6-2 and TRBV6-3, those segments were excluded. While some public TCRs were present in many individuals, most TCR sequences turned up only very rarely across donors. In a later analysis, TCR association rates were found to vary across HLA loci, with the most associated TCRs seen for DRB1 alleles and the fewest for HLA-C alleles. Because HLA typing was unavailable for some donors at each locus, only the typed subset was used in association tests. Correlated functional status among segregating V segments might reflect linkage disequilibrium, but an unknown experimental factor could not be ruled out. Roughly uniform sequencing depth across donors was assumed in presence/absence analyses, although this assumption may not hold.

The library relied on the immunoSEQ multiplex PCR assay. The multiplex PCR relied on a mix of 60 forward primers for TCR Vbeta segments and 13 reverse primers for TCR Jbeta segments. The CDR3 region of rearranged TCR beta genes was amplified from genomic DNA by a multiplex PCR assay. Amplified TCR beta libraries were sequenced as 87-base-pair reads on the Illumina HiSeq System. The original methods were these. A later analysis counted about 82 million unique TCR beta chains across the 550 to 800 repertoires, and some 11 million of these chains were shared by at least two donors. Raw reads were error-corrected and collapsed into unique sequences by a nearest-neighbor algorithm in which closely related sequences were merged to remove PCR and sequencing errors. CDR3 sequences were aligned to IMGT reference sequences to assign V, D and J gene segments. Each retained sequence needed at least a six-nucleotide match to both a V gene segment and a J gene segment. A rearrangement was called productive if the CDR3 had no stop codons and remained in frame with V and J, and every other rearrangement was called non-productive. Following IMGT convention, CDR3 was defined as the stretch from the second conserved V-encoded cysteine up to the conserved J-encoded phenylalanine. The earlier analysis of some 550 of the donors excluded any sequence lacking an unambiguous match to a single V gene segment. An earlier analysis of approximately 590 of the donors classified V segments as functional when productive rearrangements were above 56.7% and as segregating when the standard deviation between donors was above 5%. A statistical classification framework was built for diagnosing cytomegalovirus status from the catalog of TCR beta chain sequences. In a later analysis, TCR nucleotide sequences were compared against IMGT/GENE-DB human TR gene sequences so that V and J genes could be assigned. The TCRdist pipeline was used in a later analysis to assign CDR3 sequences and most-parsimonious VDJ recombination scenarios. In a later analysis, each TCR beta chain was defined by its CDR3 amino acid sequence together with its V-gene family, and reads without a unique V-gene family were excluded. A later analysis removed several hundred highly shared, low-generation-probability nucleotide sequences to deal with suspected cross-contamination and a sequencing artifact. In a later analysis, a clonal expansion index was calculated for each public chain from normalized within-repertoire ranks of inferred template counts. In a later analysis, generation probabilities were computed using a VDJ recombination model fitted to out-of-frame rearrangements, and the results were checked against IGoR. Hypergeometric tests were used in a later analysis to score TCR-TCR, TCR-HLA and TCR-CMV co-occurrence, with a repertoire-size bias correction applied to the TCR pairs. False discovery rates were estimated in a later analysis by permuting HLA or CMV assignments 20 times. In a later analysis, co-occurring TCRs were grouped with DBSCAN, and TCRdist sequence similarity was added when clustering was performed within HLA-allele-positive subsets. For co-occurrence clustering, repertoires with fewer than 30,000 or more than 120,000 public chains were excluded, along with four to six repertoires with anomalous nucleotide sharing. The immuneACCESS repertoire file appears here via TCRdb, limited to in-frame rearrangements. These files lack a portion of the clones; in checked studies, under half of the deficit traces to unresolved V genes, and the cause of the others is not known. The V and J calls and the clone size are those of that table, but D and trimming were determined from the DNA. This sample gives more than 150,000 clones in total; approximately 81% of them show up just once. In total, the top ten clones hold more than 0.35% of the sample.

Concerning this clone itself: Its antigen target is currently unknown. Per-base qualities were not stored, and no clone one base away is much larger.

The cohort consisted of 600 to 700 healthy bone marrow donors. At the time of sampling, all cohort members were nominally healthy, though unrecorded immune exposures were likely present. The donor tested CMV seronegative, placing the donor among the approximately 400 seronegative members of the cohort. Every donor gave a peripheral blood sample, and the peripheral blood mononuclear cells from that sample were used for TCR beta sequencing. Genomic DNA was extracted from the blood cell samples with the Qiagen DNeasy Blood Extraction Kit. The CDR3 starts with the cysteine, ends with the phenylalanine, and has 14 residues. CDR3 DNA only is kept here, 42 bases in frame from base 1. CDR1 and CDR2 were assigned from the germline V gene as MNHEY and SVGAGI. V sheds 6 bases and J sheds 7 bases, leaving 16 bases between their ends.

The chain is encoded by TRBV6-5 joined to TRBJ1-5, and possibly TRBD1, on 5 matching bases. Sequenced sample: PBMCs. This clonotype was sampled from a boy under 10 years old in good health and CMV-seronegative. Read as DNA, the sequence is TGTGCCAGCAGGAACGCGGGGGTAGGGCAGCCCCAGCATTTT. This codes for CASRNAGVGQPQHF.